The 9 T cell receptor beta chains below were found in one sample sequenced in a study of regulatory T cells. General study findings and limits: In CD3G-deficient patients, conventional CD4+ T cells were enriched for hydrophobic CDR3 residues at positions 6 and 7.

The primer mix had 52 TRBV and 13 TRBJ primers. TCRdb keeps only in-frame clones here, not all; method: immunoSEQ multiplex PCR. The sample contains almost 30,000 clones, 85% to 95% of which appear only once. No antigens are known for them. Sequenced material: conventional CD4+ T cells sorted from blood. The receptors here all came from a person aged 18-30 years with CD3G deficiency.

CDR3 bases: TGTGCCAGCAGTTTTCAGGGCGGGACAGGGAAATACGAGCAGTACTTC. This encodes CASSFQGGTGKYEQYF. The rearrangement links TRBV2 to TRBJ2-7; 9 bases match TRBD1. The CDR3 is 16 amino acids. Germline CDR1 is SNHLY and CDR2 is FYNNEI. Trimming removed 5 bases from V and 4 bases from J; junction bases left unmatched: 12.

The rearrangement uses TRBV28 and TRBJ2-7; 7 bases fit TRBD1. The length of the CDR3 is 13 residues. With 5 bases clipped from V and 4 bases from J, the junction kept 5 bases outside the gene matches. Germline CDR1 and CDR2: MDHEN and SYDVKM. The CDR3 spells CASSPGQLYEQYF. CDR3 sequence (DNA): TGTGCCAGCAGTCCGGGACAGCTTTACGAGCAGTACTTC.

The chain is built from TRBV6-6 and TRBJ1-2; tentatively, D is TRBD1 (6 bases). Per germline, CDR1 MNHNY and CDR2 SVGAGI (reference sequence). Trimming stripped 8 bases from V and 6 bases from J, with 16 bases between. CDR3 size: 13 residues. Written as DNA, the CDR3 is TGTGCCAGCCACCGAGGGGGGGCGGATGGCTACACCTTC. Residues: CASHRGGADGYTF.

The chain employs TRBV6-6 and TRBJ2-5, with TRBD2 as a possible D gene (7 bases). V lost 6 bases to trimming and J lost 4 bases, with 15 bases between them. This CDR3 region has 14 residues. Germline V gene sequence: CDR1 MNHNY, CDR2 SVGAGI (reference sequence). This CDR3 reads CASSRGAGVETQYF. CDR3 coding DNA: TGTGCCAGCAGCCGGGGGGCGGGAGTAGAGACCCAGTACTTC.

The CDR3 loop is CASSPKGYNEQFF. The CDR3 region has the DNA TGTGCCAGCAGCCCCAAGGGCTACAATGAGCAGTTCTTC. V gene TRBV7-3 combines with J gene TRBJ2-1; D call uncertain. The CDR3 contains 13 residues. Germline V gene sequence: CDR1 SGHTA, CDR2 FQGTGA. Trimming removed 5 bases at V and 3 bases at J, with 8 bases between.

The chain uses TRBV28 and TRBJ1-5, with D unresolved. Germline values: CDR1 MDHEN, CDR2 SYDVKM. The CDR3 is 14 amino acids. V gave up 3 bases and J gave up 4 bases, with 10 bases separating them. The CDR3 DNA reads as TGTGCCAGCAGTTTTCCGGGAACAAATCAGCCCCAGCATTTT. Amino acid sequence: CASSFPGTNQPQHF.

This chain links TRBV6-7 with TRBJ2-7; D gene unclear. TRBV6-7 is an ORF, with its function uncertain. V was cut by 7 bases and J by 3 bases, with 7 bases left in between. The CDR3 consists of 11 residues. Here the CDR3 DNA reads TGTGCCAGCACCCCGGTCTACGAGCAGTACGTC. This gives the protein CASTPVYEQYV.

V usage is TRBV7-9 and J usage is TRBJ2-2; no clear D. V lost 1 base, J lost 9 bases, and 12 bases lay in between. From germline, CDR1 is SEHNR and CDR2 FQNEAQ (reference sequence). The CDR3 has 14 residues. CDR3 DNA sequence: TGTGCCAGCAGCTTAGGGACGGCTGTCCGGGAGCTGTTTTTT. Residues: CASSLGTAVRELFF. Supplemented by reference TRBV7-9 and TRBJ2-2, the full variable domain reads DTGVSQNPRHKITKRGQNVTFRCDPISEHNRLYWYRQTLGQGPEFLTYFQNEAQLEKSRLLSDRFSAERPKGSFSTLEIQRTEQGDSAMYLCASSLGTAVRELFFGEGSRLTVL.

The chain uses TRBV6-6 and TRBJ2-6; D is possibly TRBD1 (6 bases). Trimming removed 5 bases from V and 1 base from J, with 12 bases in between. The germline gives CDR1 MNHNY, CDR2 SVGAGI (reference sequence). CDR3 size: 16 residues. CDR3 DNA: TGTGCCAGCAGTACAAAACAGGGTTCTGGGGCCAACGTCCTGACTTTC. It is translated as CASSTKQGSGANVLTF.